Listed below are T cell receptor beta chains from one sample, sequenced in a study of OX40 agonist ivuxolimab in advanced cancers. Profiling relied on immunoSEQ multiplex PCR, and the TCRdb table lists in-frame clones only, not all of them. Of 53,000 or so clones listed, less than 85% are singletons. The sequences come from CD4+ or CD8+ T cells sorted from blood, collected in a trial of the OX40 agonist ivuxolimab. These receptors all come from an adult with an advanced solid tumor such as melanoma, head and neck, liver or kidney cancer. CDR3s include the opening cysteine and the closing phenylalanine or tryptophan. A D gene is named only where the DNA matches it firmly. Only some rows state a clone size, as once, few, many or a class for expanded clones.

>once|TRBJ2-1|TRBD2|TRBV19
CASTISGSPFLFF
TGTGCTTCGACTATTAGCGGGAGTCCGTTTCTTTTCTTC
>NA|TRBJ2-2|TRBD1|TRBV7-9
CASSSDRGNTGELFF
TGTGCCAGCAGCTCGGACAGGGGTAACACCGGGGAGCTGTTTTTT
>NA|TRBJ2-4|NA|TRBV5-1
CASSPTGTQARNIQYF
TGCGCCAGCAGCCCTACCGGGACACAAGCCCGAAACATTCAGTACTTC
>NA|TRBJ2-2|NA|TRBV5-6
CASSRSTGELFF
TGTGCCAGCAGCCGGAGCACCGGGGAGCTGTTTTTT
>NA|TRBJ1-2|NA|TRBV27
CASSLSGRKLYGYTF
TGTGCCAGCAGTTTATCCGGACGGAAACTCTATGGCTACACCTTC
>once|TRBJ1-1|NA|TRBV5-1
CASSLRADGSNTEAFF
TGCGCCAGCAGCTTGAGGGCCGACGGCTCGAACACTGAAGCTTTCTTT
>NA|TRBJ2-2|TRBD2|TRBV7-3
CASSLGPGTSGSGTGELFF
TGTGCCAGCAGCTTGGGTCCCGGGACTAGCGGGTCGGGCACCGGGGAGCTGTTTTTT
>NA|TRBJ2-2|NA|TRBV27
CASSLAGLSGELFF
TGTGCCAGCAGTTTAGCGGGACTGAGCGGGGAGCTGTTTTTT
>NA|TRBJ2-2|TRBD2|TRBV11-2
CASSFVAGGPNTGELFF
TGTGCCAGCAGCTTTGTAGCGGGAGGTCCTAACACCGGGGAGCTGTTTTTT
>NA|TRBJ1-1|NA|TRBV6-1
CASSVGGPPTEAFF
TGTGCCAGCAGTGTAGGGGGGCCCCCCACTGAAGCTTTCTTT
>NA|TRBJ2-7|TRBD2|TRBV6-4
CASSGLLPGTSGRARAEQYF
TGTGCCAGCAGTGGCTTACTTCCCGGGACTAGCGGGAGGGCCCGGGCCGAGCAGTACTTC
>NA|TRBJ1-2|NA|TRBV30
CAWSVLAGGGGYTF
TGTGCCTGGAGTGTATTGGCAGGAGGGGGGGGCTACACCTTC
>NA|TRBJ2-3|TRBD2|TRBV28
CASSLYPGLAGGPDGSDTQYF
TGTGCCAGCAGTTTATACCCGGGACTAGCGGGAGGGCCCGACGGGTCAGATACGCAGTATTTT
>NA|TRBJ2-7|NA|TRBV25-1
CASTFSGTTGEQYF
TGTGCCAGCACCTTCTCGGGGACAACGGGCGAGCAGTACTTC
>few|TRBJ2-3|NA|TRBV11-3
CASSSGISSPTDTQYF
TGTGCCAGCAGCTCTGGGATCTCCTCTCCGACAGATACGCAGTATTTT
>few|TRBJ2-7|NA|TRBV4-2
CASSPGGGSYEQYF
TGTGCCAGCAGCCCAGGGGGGGGCTCCTACGAGCAGTACTTC
>NA|TRBJ1-5|NA|TRBV6-6
CASSQQGGQPQHF
TGTGCCAGCAGCCAACAGGGAGGTCAGCCCCAGCATTTT
>NA|TRBJ1-2|NA|TRBV14
CASSRQRANYGYTF
TGTGCCAGCAGCCGACAGCGAGCTAACTATGGCTACACCTTC
>NA|TRBJ2-7|NA|TRBV27
CAKHGSDTYEQYF
TGTGCCAAGCACGGGTCTGACACCTACGAGCAGTACTTC
>NA|TRBJ2-7|TRBD1|TRBV7-6
CASSYDTGQGVYEQYF
TGTGCCAGCAGCTACGATACCGGACAGGGGGTGTACGAGCAGTACTTC
>NA|TRBJ1-2|NA|TRBV2
CASSGPGYTF
TGTGCCAGCAGTGGACCCGGCTACACCTTC
>NA|TRBJ2-1|TRBD2|TRBV18
CASSPPSGLAVYNEQFF
TGTGCCAGCTCACCACCTTCGGGACTAGCGGTTTACAATGAGCAGTTCTTC
>NA|TRBJ2-1|TRBD2|TRBV9
CASSPGAGGFSYNEQFF
TGTGCCAGCAGCCCTGGGGCGGGAGGGTTCTCCTACAATGAGCAGTTCTTC
>NA|TRBJ2-2|NA|TRBV28
CASSPSRNTGELFF
TGTGCCAGCAGTCCCTCACGGAACACCGGGGAGCTGTTTTTT
>NA|TRBJ1-1|NA|TRBV7-2
CASSLGAGRRNTEAFF
TGTGCCAGCAGCTTAGGAGCAGGGCGAAGGAACACTGAAGCTTTCTTT
>NA|TRBJ2-7|TRBD2|TRBV6-1
CASKPSLREGLEQYF
TGTGCCAGCAAACCTAGCTTGAGGGAGGGTCTCGAGCAGTACTTC
>NA|TRBJ1-3|NA|TRBV7-2
CASSPSGRGSGNTIYF
TGTGCCAGCAGCCCATCGGGCCGCGGCTCTGGAAACACCATATATTTT
>NA|TRBJ1-1|NA|TRBV7-9
CASSYREGTEAFF
TGTGCCAGCAGCTATAGGGAGGGGACTGAAGCTTTCTTT